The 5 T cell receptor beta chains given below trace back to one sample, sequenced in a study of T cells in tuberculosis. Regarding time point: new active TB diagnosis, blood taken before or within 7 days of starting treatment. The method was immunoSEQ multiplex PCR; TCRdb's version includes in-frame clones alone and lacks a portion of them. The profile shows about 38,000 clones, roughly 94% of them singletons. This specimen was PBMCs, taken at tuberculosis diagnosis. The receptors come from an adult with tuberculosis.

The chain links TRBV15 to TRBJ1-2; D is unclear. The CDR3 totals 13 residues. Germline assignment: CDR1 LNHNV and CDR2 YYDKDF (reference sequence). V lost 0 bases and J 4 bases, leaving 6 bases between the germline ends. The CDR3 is CATSRENSYGYTF. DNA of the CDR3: TGTGCCACCAGCAGAGAAAACAGCTATGGCTACACCTTC. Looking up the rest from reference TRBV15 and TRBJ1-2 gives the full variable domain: DAMVIQNPRYQVTQFGKPVTLSCSQTLNHNVMYWYQQKSSQAPKLLFHYYDKDFNNEADTPDNFQSRRPNTSFCFLDIRSPGLGDTAMYLCATSRENSYGYTFGSGTRLTVV.

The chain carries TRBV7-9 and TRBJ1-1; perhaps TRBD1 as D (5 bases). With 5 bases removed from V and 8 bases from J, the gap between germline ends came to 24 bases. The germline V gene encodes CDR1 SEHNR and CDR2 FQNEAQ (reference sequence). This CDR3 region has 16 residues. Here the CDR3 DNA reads TGTGCCAGCAGCCATTCTGCGGGGTCCGGGGAGGGGGAAGCTTTCTTT. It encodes CASSHSAGSGEGEAFF.

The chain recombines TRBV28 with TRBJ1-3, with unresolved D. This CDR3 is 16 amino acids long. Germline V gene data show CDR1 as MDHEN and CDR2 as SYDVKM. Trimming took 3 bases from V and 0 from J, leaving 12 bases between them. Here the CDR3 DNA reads TGTGCCAGCAGTTTCCTAGGACTGCTCTCTGGAAACACCATATATTTT. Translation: CASSFLGLLSGNTIYF. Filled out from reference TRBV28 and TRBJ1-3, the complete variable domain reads DVKVTQSSRYLVKRTGEKVFLECVQDMDHENMFWYRQDPGLGLRLIYFSYDVKMKEKGDIPEGYSVSREKKERFSLILESASTNQTSMYLCASSFLGLLSGNTIYFGEGSWLTVV.

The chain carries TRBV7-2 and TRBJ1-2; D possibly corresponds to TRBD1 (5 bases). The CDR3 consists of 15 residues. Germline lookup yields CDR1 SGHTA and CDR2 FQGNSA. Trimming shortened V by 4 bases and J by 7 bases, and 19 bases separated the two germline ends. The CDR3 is CASSSDPGGALGYTF. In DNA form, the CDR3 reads TGTGCCAGCAGCTCCGATCCGGGTGGGGCGCTTGGCTACACCTTC.

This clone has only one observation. The CDR3 loop reads CASTYRYRRSYYGYTF. DNA for the CDR3: TGCGCCAGCACCTACCGATACAGGAGATCCTACTATGGCTACACCTTC. The J gene is TRBJ1-2, the V gene TRBV10-2; tentative D call: TRBD1 (5 bases). CDR3 length: 16 residues. Germline V gene sequence: CDR1 WSHSY, CDR2 SAAADI. The V end was cut by 7 bases, the J end by 3 bases, with 21 bases between.